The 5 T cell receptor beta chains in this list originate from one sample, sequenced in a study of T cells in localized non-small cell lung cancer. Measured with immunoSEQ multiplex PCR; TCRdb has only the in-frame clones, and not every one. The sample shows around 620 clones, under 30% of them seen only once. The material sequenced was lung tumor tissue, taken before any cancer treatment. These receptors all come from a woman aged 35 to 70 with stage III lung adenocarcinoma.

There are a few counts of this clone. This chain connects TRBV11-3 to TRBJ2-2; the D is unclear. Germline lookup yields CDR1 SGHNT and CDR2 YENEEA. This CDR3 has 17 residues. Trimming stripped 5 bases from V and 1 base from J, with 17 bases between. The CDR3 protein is CASSILTARRNTGELFF. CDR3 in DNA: TGTGCCAGCAGCATCCTCACAGCCCGGCGGAACACCGGGGAGCTGTTTTTT. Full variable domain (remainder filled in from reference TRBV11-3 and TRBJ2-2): EAGVVQSPRYKIIEKKQPVAFWCNPISGHNTLYWYLQNLGQGPELLIRYENEEAVDDSQLPKDRFSAERLKGVDSTLKIQPAELGDSAVYLCASSILTARRNTGELFFGEGSRLTVL.

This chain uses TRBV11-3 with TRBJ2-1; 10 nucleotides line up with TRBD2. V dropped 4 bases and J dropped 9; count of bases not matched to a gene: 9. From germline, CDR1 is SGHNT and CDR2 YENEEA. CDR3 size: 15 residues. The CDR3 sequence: CASSSGLADGSEQFF. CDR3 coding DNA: TGTGCCAGCAGCTCCGGACTAGCGGATGGGAGTGAGCAGTTCTTC.

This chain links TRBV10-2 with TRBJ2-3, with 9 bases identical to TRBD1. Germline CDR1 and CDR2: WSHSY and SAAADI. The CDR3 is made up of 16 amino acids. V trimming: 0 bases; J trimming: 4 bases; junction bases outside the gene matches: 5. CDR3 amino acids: CASSESGTGSPDTQYF. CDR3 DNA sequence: TGCGCCAGCAGTGAGTCCGGGACAGGGAGTCCAGATACGCAGTATTTT.

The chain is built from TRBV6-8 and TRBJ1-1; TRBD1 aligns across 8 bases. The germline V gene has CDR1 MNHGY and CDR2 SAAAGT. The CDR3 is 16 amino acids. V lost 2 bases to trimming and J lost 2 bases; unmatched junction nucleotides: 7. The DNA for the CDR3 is TGTGCCAGCAGTTACCTTCCCGGACAGGGTAACACTGAAGCTTTCTTT. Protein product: CASSYLPGQGNTEAFF.

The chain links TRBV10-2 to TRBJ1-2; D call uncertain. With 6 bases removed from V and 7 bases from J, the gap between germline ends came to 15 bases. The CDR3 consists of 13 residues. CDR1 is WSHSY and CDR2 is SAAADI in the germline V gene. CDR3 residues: CASSLDPPLGYTF. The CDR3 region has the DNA TGCGCCAGCAGCTTGGACCCGCCCCTTGGCTACACCTTC.